The clone carrying this T cell receptor beta chain was seen only a few times. Its antigen is unknown. The sample comes from a study of T cell responses to AZD1222 COVID-19 vaccine. Study-wide results and limits: Recipients of AZD1222 seropositive at baseline numbered only five or six. Spike-spanning, vaccine-associated CD4 TCRs were dominant at 160-218 and 743-854.

The assay was immunoSEQ multiplex PCR, and TCRdb's table has in-frame clones only and misses some. The data contain 55,000 to 80,000 clones, around 80% of them singletons. Germline-derived CDR1 and CDR2 are MNHEY and SVGAGI. Trimming removed 2 bases at V and 10 bases at J, with 11 bases between. The CDR3 sequence is 12 residues long. This TCR derives from an adult in good health. The specimen was peripheral blood, collected on day 0 of AZD1222 vaccination. This rearrangement joins TRBV6-5 to TRBJ1-1; the D is unclear. CDR3 amino acids: CASSYRRGRAFF. CDR3 sequence (DNA): TGTGCCAGCAGTTACCGGCGCGGACGAGCTTTCTTT.